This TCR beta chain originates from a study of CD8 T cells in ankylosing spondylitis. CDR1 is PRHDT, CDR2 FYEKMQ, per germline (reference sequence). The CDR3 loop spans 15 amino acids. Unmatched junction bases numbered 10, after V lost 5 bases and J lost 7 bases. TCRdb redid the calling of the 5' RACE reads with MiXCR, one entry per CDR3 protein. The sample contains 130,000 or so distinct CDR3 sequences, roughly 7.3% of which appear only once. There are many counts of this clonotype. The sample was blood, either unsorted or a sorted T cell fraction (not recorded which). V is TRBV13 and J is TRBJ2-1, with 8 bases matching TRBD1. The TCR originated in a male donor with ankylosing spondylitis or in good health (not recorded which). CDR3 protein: CASSPESTGGNEQFF. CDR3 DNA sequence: TGTGCCAGCAGCCCCGAGAGTACAGGGGGGAATGAGCAGTTCTTC.